Below are 6 T cell receptor beta chains sequenced from a single sample in a study of T cell repertoires in cytomegalovirus infection. TCRdb re-called the reads through MiXCR, storing one row per CDR3 protein. The table includes roughly 310,000 distinct CDR3 sequences, roughly a sixth detected once. Sequences were obtained from PBMCs. The receptor set was obtained from a human donor in good health (CMV status not recorded). Some clones in this sample may be carry-over from other donors' samples.

Notes on this clonotype: This may be a read error, as it is one base from a much larger clone. The chain joins TRBV20-1 to TRBJ1-5; D may be TRBD1 (5 bases). The germline gives CDR1 DFQATT, CDR2 SNEGSKA (reference sequence). The CDR3 extends over 14 amino acids. The CDR3 region has the DNA TGCAGGGCTAGAGAGGGGAGGATGGGTCAGCCCCAGCATTTT. Amino acids: CRAREGRMGQPQHF.

The rearrangement links TRBV6-5 to TRBJ1-1; D gene ambiguous. This CDR3 contains 14 residues. Germline V lookup: CDR1 MNHEY, CDR2 SVGAGI. V lost 2 bases, J lost 4 bases, and 11 bases lay in between. The CDR3 sequence: CASSYGSEPTEAFF. The CDR3 DNA sequence: TGTGCCAGCAGTTACGGGTCAGAGCCCACTGAAGCTTTCTTT.

A few counts support this clonotype. DNA of the CDR3: TGTGCCAGCAGCTTACTAGCGGGGAACTGGGATGAGCAGTTCTTC. This codes for CASSLLAGNWDEQFF. This rearrangement joins TRBV7-9 to TRBJ2-1; TRBD2 matches 9 bases. Trimming at V came to 2 bases and at J to 8 bases, leaving 7 bases not matched to a gene. CDR3 length: 15 residues. The V gene's germline CDR1 is SEHNR and CDR2 FQNEAQ (reference sequence).

The chain recombines TRBV28 with TRBJ1-2; unclear D gene. Trimming took 5 bases from V and 3 from J, leaving 10 bases between them. The CDR3 length is 13 residues. Germline CDR1 and CDR2: MDHEN and SYDVKM. The CDR3: CASSVGEYYGYTF. The CDR3, as DNA: TGTGCCAGCAGTGTCGGGGAGTACTATGGCTACACCTTC.

The genes are TRBV29-1 and TRBJ1-4; no reliable D call. The CDR3 totals 11 residues. Per the germline V gene, CDR1 is SQVTM and CDR2 is ANQGSEA. V was clipped by 5 bases and J by 8 bases, with 9 bases between them. The CDR3 sequence: CSVLEGEKLFF. DNA for the CDR3: TGCAGCGTTCTCGAGGGAGAAAAACTGTTTTTT.

V is TRBV6-5 and J is TRBJ1-5, with D possibly TRBD1 on 5 matching bases. The CDR3 spans 14 residues. Trimming took 0 bases from V and 7 from J, leaving 10 bases between them. Germline V gene sequence: CDR1 MNHEY, CDR2 SVGAGI. CDR3 residues: CASSYSGTEQPQHF. The DNA of the CDR3 is TGTGCCAGCAGTTACTCAGGGACGGAGCAGCCCCAGCATTTT.